This T cell receptor beta chain was sequenced for a study of TIL therapy for anti-PD-1-resistant metastatic lung cancer. Study context: By whole-exome sequencing, median non-synonymous tumor mutation burden was less than 1.6 mutations per megabase.

CDR1 is SNHLY, CDR2 FYNNEI, per germline. The length of the CDR3 is 12 residues. Trimming left V 4 bases short and J 7 bases short, with 10 bases between. Time point: pre-treatment sample, taken before nivolumab and TIL therapy. Pleural nodules or supraclavicular lymph nodes made up most of the excised metastases sampled. The immunoSEQ assay was v3. Produced via immunoSEQ multiplex PCR; TCRdb's table is partial and in-frame only. The sample yields about 6,100 clones, around three fifths seen once. This sequence was found in a person aged 25-80 years with non-small cell lung cancer. The chain employs TRBV2 and TRBJ1-2; D is perhaps TRBD1 (5 bases). This sample comprised tumor tissue, obtained at baseline. CDR3 sequence reads: CASSGVGTGYTF. The CDR3 nucleotides are TGTGCCAGCAGTGGGGTCGGGACTGGCTACACCTTC.